This T cell receptor (beta chain) was recovered during a study of technical replicates of blood from four donors. Profiled with immunoSEQ multiplex PCR; TCRdb holds only in-frame clones, not every one. Among approximately 13,000 clones, roughly 77% were seen once, and the ten largest hold around 10%. This CDR3 comprises 15 residues. CDR1 is MDHEN, CDR2 SYDVKM, per germline. Trimming took off 5 bases at V and 3 bases at J, with 16 bases between the two ends. The origin of this receptor is a human donor in good health. Material for sequencing was PBMCs. The J gene is TRBJ2-5, the V gene TRBV28, with D maybe TRBD1 (5 bases). DNA of the CDR3: TGTGCCAGCAGTCCAGGTCAGGGATGGGAAGAGACCCAGTACTTC. Its protein is CASSPGQGWEETQYF.